Each of the 16 T cell receptor beta chains below was sequenced from the same sample in a study of blood T cell repertoires in COVID-19. Assay used: immunoSEQ multiplex PCR; TCRdb lists only in-frame clones, some missing. The sample includes about 150,000 clones, 70% to 85% of them seen just once. The sequencing sample was made of peripheral blood. The receptors were gathered from a man between 60 and 70 years old with COVID-19, enrolled during active disease.

This chain uses TRBV2 with TRBJ2-7, with 7 bases fitting TRBD2. The CDR3 contains 15 residues. The J segment lost 2 bases and the V segment lost 4 bases, leaving 8 bases of the junction unmatched. Germline V CDR1 and CDR2: SNHLY, FYNNEI. The CDR3 sequence: CASSVEVGGTYEQYF. CDR3 nucleotides: TGTGCCAGCAGTGTCGAAGTGGGAGGGACCTACGAGCAGTACTTC.

The chain links TRBV11-3 to TRBJ1-3; 9 bases are shared with TRBD1. V lost 5 bases to trimming and J lost 2 bases; unmatched junction nucleotides: 16. The germline gives CDR1 SGHNT, CDR2 YENEEA. The CDR3 is 19 residues long. This CDR3 is CASSTRTGEGGYAGNTIYF. As DNA, the CDR3 is TGTGCCAGCAGCACCCGGACAGGGGAGGGTGGGTATGCTGGAAACACCATATATTTT.

This clone was seen once. The genes are TRBV18 and TRBJ1-1, with D possibly matching TRBD1 (6 bases). This CDR3 has 14 residues. V was trimmed by 3 bases and J by 2 bases, leaving 10 bases between them. The germline gives CDR1 KGHSH, CDR2 LQKENI. The CDR3 DNA reads TGTGCCAGCTCACCCGGGACAACCAACACTGAAGCTTTCTTT. Translation gives CASSPGTTNTEAFF.

This rearrangement joins TRBV5-5 to TRBJ2-1; TRBD2 matches at 10 bases. Looked up from germline, CDR1 is SGHKS and CDR2 is YYEKEE (reference sequence). The V gene end was trimmed by 4 bases and the J gene end by 2 bases; junction bases not matched to a gene: 6. The CDR3 has 16 residues. CDR3 sequence reads: CASSLAGTSAYNEQFF. CDR3 in DNA: TGTGCCAGCAGCCTAGCAGGGACTAGCGCCTACAATGAGCAGTTCTTC.

This clone was recorded only once. This same CDR3 is encoded by further DNA sequences in the sample. The chain couples TRBV19 to TRBJ2-2; possibly TRBD1 for D (5 bases). V dropped 7 bases and J dropped 7 bases, with 19 bases sitting between them. Germline V gene lookup returns CDR1 LNHDA and CDR2 SQIVND (reference sequence). The CDR3 has 15 amino acids. The DNA for the CDR3 is TGTGCCAGTACAACAGGTGGATCGAGGATCGGGGAGCTGTTTTTT. As protein: CASTTGGSRIGELFF.

The chain recombines TRBV7-2 with TRBJ1-1; 11 bases fit TRBD1. Germline trimming cut 5 bases from V and 5 bases from J; bases unmatched to any gene: 10. There are 16 residues in the CDR3. Germline loops: CDR1 SGHTA, CDR2 FQGNSA. CDR3 residues: CASSPPRGQGVTEAFF. The CDR3 DNA reads as TGTGCCAGCAGCCCCCCCCGGGGACAGGGGGTAACTGAAGCTTTCTTT.

V gene TRBV15 combines with J gene TRBJ1-5, with no clear D. The CDR3 covers 16 residues. Per the germline V gene, CDR1 is LNHNV and CDR2 is YYDKDF (reference sequence). V lost 0 bases and J lost 3, with 12 bases in between. CDR3 sequence: CATSRDSGVVNQPQHF. The CDR3, as DNA: TGTGCCACCAGCAGAGATTCCGGGGTAGTCAATCAGCCCCAGCATTTT.

For the CDR3, the DNA is TGTGCCAGCTCACCTTCCCCGACGGGGAACACTGAAGCTTTCTTT. Residues: CASSPSPTGNTEAFF. The chain is built from TRBV18 and TRBJ1-1; D is ambiguous. From germline, CDR1 is KGHSH and CDR2 LQKENI. This CDR3 has 15 residues. Between the trimmed V and J ends, which lost 3 bases and 1 base, there was a span of 12 bases. The full variable domain, with the rest looked up from reference TRBV18 and TRBJ1-1, is NAGVMQNPRHLVRRRGQEARLRCSPMKGHSHVYWYRQLPEEGLKFMVYLQKENIIDESGMPKERFSAEFPKEGPSILRIQQVVRGDSAAYFCASSPSPTGNTEAFFGQGTRLTVV.

This chain uses TRBV19 with TRBJ2-3, with 8 bases that match TRBD2. The CDR3 sequence is 15 residues long. Trimming cost V 2 bases and J 3 bases; bases outside gene matches: 4. CDR1 and CDR2 (germline): LNHDA, SQIVND (reference sequence). This CDR3 is CASSISVAGTDTQYF. The CDR3 DNA follows: TGTGCCAGTAGTATATCAGTAGCGGGGACAGATACGCAGTATTTT.

The CDR3 nucleotides read TGTGCCACCAGTGATCCCCGAGGGCAGACTGGAAACACCATATATTTT. This encodes CATSDPRGQTGNTIYF. The chain joins TRBV24-1 to TRBJ1-3; D gene unclear. CDR1 KGHDR and CDR2 SFDVKD come from the germline V gene. CDR3 length: 16 amino acids. V shed 3 bases and J shed 2 bases, with 13 bases lying between them.

This chain links TRBV19 with TRBJ1-4; D call uncertain. Germline V gives CDR1 LNHDA, CDR2 SQIVND (reference sequence). The V gene lost 6 bases and the J gene lost 0 bases, with 11 bases spanning the gap. The CDR3 runs 15 residues. In nucleotides, the CDR3 is TGTGCCAGTAGGGCACAGCCCGCAACTAATGAAAAACTGTTTTTT. Residues: CASRAQPATNEKLFF. Using reference TRBV19 and TRBJ1-4 for the parts outside the CDR3, the full variable domain is DGGITQSPKYLFRKEGQNVTLSCEQNLNHDAMYWYRQDPGQGLRLIYYSQIVNDFQKGDIAEGYSVSREKKESFPLTVTSAQKNPTAFYLCASRAQPATNEKLFFGSGTQLSVL.

The chain has TRBV2 and TRBJ2-7; perhaps TRBD2 as D (8 bases). The V and J ends lost 7 bases and 3 bases respectively, with 16 bases between them. The CDR3 totals 14 residues. Germline CDR1 reads SNHLY; CDR2 reads FYNNEI. For the CDR3, the DNA is TGTGCCAGCACTGACAGGGCGGGGGGCTACGAGCAGTACTTC. Translated: CASTDRAGGYEQYF.

This chain connects TRBV12-3 or TRBV12-4 to TRBJ2-5; D gene uncertain. The V end lost 3 bases, the J end lost 4 bases, and 9 bases lay between the germline ends. The CDR3 contains 13 residues. Written as DNA, the CDR3 is TGTGCCAGCAGTTTGAACTCCGGAGAGACCCAGTACTTC. It yields the protein CASSLNSGETQYF.

This clone showed up just a few times. The chain uses TRBV18 and TRBJ2-6; 8 bases fit TRBD1. Germline values: CDR1 KGHSH, CDR2 LQKENI. The V gene end was trimmed by 6 bases and the J gene end by 2 bases; junction bases not matched to a gene: 6. This CDR3 is built from 16 residues. In DNA form, the CDR3 reads TGTGCCAGCTCCCCAACGGGACAGGCTGGGGCCAACGTCCTGACTTTC. Its translation: CASSPTGQAGANVLTF.

This clone has only one observation. The chain recombines TRBV4-3 with TRBJ1-6, with D possibly matching TRBD1 (6 bases). In germline, CDR1 is LGHNA, CDR2 YSLEER. CDR3 length: 14 residues. Trimming stripped 4 bases from V and 9 bases from J, with 13 bases between. CDR3 coding DNA: TGCGCCAGCAGCCCTCAGGGGTTTGGTTCACCCCTCCACTTT. This translates into CASSPQGFGSPLHF.

The genes are TRBV9 and TRBJ2-2, with a weak D call TRBD1 (5 bases). From germline, CDR1 is SGDLS and CDR2 YYNGEE. Trimming removed 1 base at V and 2 bases at J, with 12 bases between. This CDR3 is 16 amino acids long. The DNA of the CDR3 is TGTGCCAGCAGCGTATTGGGGCAGGGAAACACCGGGGAGCTGTTTTTT. This translates into CASSVLGQGNTGELFF.